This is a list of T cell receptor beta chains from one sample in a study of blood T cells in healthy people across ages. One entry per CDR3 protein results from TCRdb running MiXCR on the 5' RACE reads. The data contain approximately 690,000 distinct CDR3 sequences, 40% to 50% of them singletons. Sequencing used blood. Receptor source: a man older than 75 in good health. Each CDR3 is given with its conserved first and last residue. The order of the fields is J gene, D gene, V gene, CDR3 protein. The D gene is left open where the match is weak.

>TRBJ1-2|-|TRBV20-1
CSARSDSALYGYTF
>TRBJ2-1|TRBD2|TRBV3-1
CASSQDSGGAAYNEQFF
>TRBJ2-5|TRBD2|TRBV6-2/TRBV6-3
CASSFVRGRPQETQYF
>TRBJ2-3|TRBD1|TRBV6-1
CASRLWTGGGDDTQYF
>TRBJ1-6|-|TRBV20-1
CSATAYGATNSPLHF
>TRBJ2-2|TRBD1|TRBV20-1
CSARWDRGRTGELFF
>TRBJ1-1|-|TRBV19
CASRPGTSNTEAFF
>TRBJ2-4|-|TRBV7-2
CASSLFPGGEEAIQYF
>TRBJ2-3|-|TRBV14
CASSQAGARTDTQYF
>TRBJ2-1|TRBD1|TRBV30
CAWSGTGTPNEQFF
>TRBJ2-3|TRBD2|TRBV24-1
CATSEPSGRFGTDTQYF
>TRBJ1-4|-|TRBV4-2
CASSQVERDNEKLFF
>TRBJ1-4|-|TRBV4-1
CASSQESEKLFF
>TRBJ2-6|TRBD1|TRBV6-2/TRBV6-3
CASSYSIGTGPSGANVLTF
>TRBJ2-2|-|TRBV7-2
CASSKQGFGELFF
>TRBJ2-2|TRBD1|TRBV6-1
CASSEVMTGGTGELFF
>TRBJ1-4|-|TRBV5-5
CASSLLDGRNEKLFF
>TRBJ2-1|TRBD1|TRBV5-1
CASSLELTGQGRYNEQFF
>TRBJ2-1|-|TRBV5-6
CASSSPGIARETQFF
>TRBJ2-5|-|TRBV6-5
CASRRVYLETQYF
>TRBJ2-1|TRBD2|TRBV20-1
CSARASGGAGGFSSYNEQFF
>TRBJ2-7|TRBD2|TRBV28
CASSLGLARPYEQYF
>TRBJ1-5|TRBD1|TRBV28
CASSSTGQGLGTQHF
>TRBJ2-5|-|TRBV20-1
CSARGVGGVETQYF
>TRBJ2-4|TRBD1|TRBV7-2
CASSLVGTGEGYGPKNIQYF
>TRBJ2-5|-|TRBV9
CASSGAGGRSNEQYF
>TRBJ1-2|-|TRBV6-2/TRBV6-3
CASSYWDGYTF
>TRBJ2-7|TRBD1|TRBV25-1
CASSTRDRGINEQYF
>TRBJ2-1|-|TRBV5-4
CASSRDLKGYNEQFF
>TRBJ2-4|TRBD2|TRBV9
CASSVEAGMAKNIQYF
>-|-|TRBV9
CASSIGQSSYNEQYF